This entry lists 13 T cell receptor beta chains sequenced from one sample in a study of T cells in Graves' hyperthyroidism and ophthalmopathy. The CDR3 regions of TCR beta were amplified from RNA transcripts. First-round RT-PCR with HTBI primers amplified the TCR CDR3 region. From the multiplex PCR reads, TCRdb called clonotypes with MiXCR, one entry per CDR3 protein. The sample holds about 540,000 distinct CDR3 sequences, around 45% seen once. Sequencing was performed on peripheral blood or thyroid tissue (not recorded which). The receptors here all came from a woman aged 18-35 years with Graves' hyperthyroidism.

This clonotype was found a few times. The chain links TRBV7-9 to TRBJ2-5; TRBD2 aligns across 8 bases. J lost 2 bases, V lost 5 bases, and 10 bases had no gene match. Per the germline V gene, CDR1 is SEHNR and CDR2 is FQNEAQ (reference sequence). The CDR3 consists of 16 residues. The CDR3 sequence is CASSPRLASGQETQYF. The CDR3 DNA reads TGTGCCAGCAGCCCCCGCCTAGCTAGCGGGCAAGAGACCCAGTACTTC. The full variable domain, its missing parts supplied by reference TRBV7-9 and TRBJ2-5, is DTGVSQNPRHKITKRGQNVTFRCDPISEHNRLYWYRQTLGQGPEFLTYFQNEAQLEKSRLLSDRFSAERPKGSFSTLEIQRTEQGDSAMYLCASSPRLASGQETQYFGPGTRLLVL.

The chain has TRBV19 and TRBJ2-7; 13 bases match TRBD2. The length of the CDR3 is 17 residues. V lost 2 bases and J lost 2; bases outside the gene matches: 6. Germline CDR1 and CDR2: LNHDA and SQIVND (reference sequence). CDR3 coding DNA: TGTGCCAGTAGTATAAGGACTAGCGGGAGCAGAACCTACGAGCAGTACTTC. Translating it yields CASSIRTSGSRTYEQYF.

As for this clonotype: Relative to the germline gene, one junction end is altered; a read error may explain this. Here the CDR3 reads CASSLERDGTGELFF. The CDR3 nucleotides read TGCGCCAGCAGCTTGGAGCGGGACGGCACCGGGGAGCTGTTTTTT. The chain employs TRBV2 and TRBJ2-2; TRBD2 agrees at 7 bases. The CDR3 length is 15 residues. The germline V gene has CDR1 SNHLY and CDR2 FYNNEI.

This clonotype came up once. A much bigger clone sits one base away, suggesting this may be a read error. The J gene is TRBJ2-2, the V gene TRBV29-1, with TRBD2 as a possible D gene (6 bases). Trimming took 8 bases from V and 7 from J, leaving 14 bases between them. The CDR3 has 12 amino acids. Germline CDR1 SQVTM, CDR2 ANQGSEA. The CDR3 sequence: CSIRPEGGELFF. Written as DNA, the CDR3 is TGCAGCATCCGACCGGAGGGCGGGGAGCTGTTTTTT.

For this clonotype: It may be a read error: a sequence one base away is much more abundant. The chain combines TRBV6-5 with TRBJ1-5; D unresolved. There are 13 residues in the CDR3. The V end lost 6 bases, the J end lost 5 bases, and 11 bases lay between the germline ends. Per germline, CDR1 MNHEY and CDR2 SVGAGI. The CDR3 here is CASSSGPDQPQHF. The CDR3 DNA follows: TGTGCCAGCAGCTCCGGTCCCGATCAGCCCCAGCATTTT.

The V call is TRBV2, the J call TRBJ1-1, with D perhaps matching TRBD1 (5 bases). The germline CDR1 and CDR2 sequences are SNHLY and FYNNEI. The CDR3 is made up of 13 amino acids. V dropped 4 bases and J dropped 7 bases, with 13 bases sitting between them. The CDR3 nucleotides are TGTGCCAGCAGTGCGCTGACAGCGGATGAAGCTTTCTTT. Translating gives CASSALTADEAFF.

The chain links TRBV10-2 to TRBJ1-2; 9 bases fit TRBD1. CDR3 length equals 12 residues. The germline CDR1 and CDR2 sequences are WSHSY and SAAADI. V lost 5 bases, J lost 7 bases, and 2 bases stayed unmatched. The CDR3 spells CASSTGGRGYTF. For the CDR3, the DNA is TGCGCCAGCAGTACAGGGGGCCGTGGCTACACCTTC.

This clonotype showed up just a few times. The genes are TRBV5-1 and TRBJ1-6; 9 bases match TRBD1. The CDR3 runs 15 residues. Germline-derived CDR1 and CDR2 are SGHRS and YFSETQ. V lost 5 bases, J lost 7 bases, and 7 bases stayed unmatched. CDR3 in amino acids: CASSLGTGKNSPLHF. The CDR3 bases are TGCGCCAGCAGTTTAGGGACAGGGAAGAATTCACCCCTCCACTTT.

V and J are TRBV10-3 and TRBJ1-5; no clear D gene. V lost 10 bases to trimming and J lost 2 bases, with 18 bases between them. The germline CDR1 and CDR2 sequences are ENHRY and SYGVKD. The CDR3 is 15 residues long. The CDR3 sequence: CASSSRDGGNQPQHF. CDR3 DNA sequence: TGTGCCAGCTCATCGCGGGATGGGGGCAATCAGCCCCAGCATTTT.

This clonotype was seen a handful of times. The V call is TRBV2, the J call TRBJ1-2; 10 nucleotides agree with TRBD1. Germline CDR1 reads SNHLY; CDR2 reads FYNNEI. The CDR3 runs 15 residues. J lost 3 bases, V lost 7 bases, and 8 bases had no gene match. CDR3: CASTGQGNNYYGYTF. The DNA of the CDR3 is TGTGCCAGCACGGGACAGGGGAACAATTACTATGGCTACACCTTC. The complete variable domain, with remaining parts taken from reference TRBV2 and TRBJ1-2, reads EPEVTQTPSHQVTQMGQEVILRCVPISNHLYFYWYRQILGQKVEFLVSFYNNEISEKSEIFDDQFSVERPDGSNFTLKIRSTKLEDSAMYFCASTGQGNNYYGYTFGSGTRLTVV.

This clonotype was counted between two and nine times. V usage is TRBV2 and J usage is TRBJ1-1; 7 positions match TRBD1. Germline V lookup: CDR1 SNHLY, CDR2 FYNNEI. V dropped 6 bases and J dropped 7; count of bases not matched to a gene: 8. The CDR3 runs to 13 residues. The chain's CDR3 is CASSLEGGGEAFF. CDR3 sequence (DNA): TGTGCCAGCAGCTTAGAAGGGGGCGGTGAAGCTTTCTTT.

This clonotype was counted at least ten times. Here the CDR3 DNA reads TGTGCCACCAGCAGAGAAAAGATCTCTGGGGCCAACGTCCTGACTTTC. Translation gives CATSREKISGANVLTF. V and J are TRBV15 and TRBJ2-6; D call uncertain. There are 16 residues in the CDR3. Germline CDR1 is LNHNV and CDR2 is YYDKDF (reference sequence). Trimming left V 0 bases short and J 0 bases short, with 6 bases between.

The chain uses TRBV20-1 and TRBJ2-3; maybe TRBD2 (5 bases). The CDR3 consists of 15 residues. Trimming removed 6 bases from V and 1 base from J, with 17 bases in between. Germline V gene data show CDR1 as DFQATT and CDR2 as SNEGSKA (reference sequence). CDR3 sequence: CSAPWLTEGTDTQYF. CDR3 bases: TGCAGTGCCCCATGGTTAACGGAGGGCACAGATACGCAGTATTTT.